Presented here are 23 T cell receptor beta chains from one specimen sequenced in a study of CD8+CD57+ T cells in acquired aplastic anemia. Genomic DNA served as template for TCR beta VDJ and CDR3 profiling. TCRdb called the reads again in MiXCR, with one record for every CDR3 protein. The sample has around 430,000 distinct CDR3 sequences; more than 25% are singletons. Those patients picked for sequencing had displayed CD8+CD57+ cell expansion on flow cytometry. The sequencing sample was made of sorted CD4+, CD8+, or CD8+CD57+ T cells (not recorded which) from PBMCs. These receptors came from a human donor with aplastic anemia.

This clonotype is a singleton in its sample. This chain uses TRBV10-2 with TRBJ1-1, with TRBD1 as a possible D gene (5 bases). Germline CDR1 reads WSHSY; CDR2 reads SAAADI. The CDR3 is 14 residues long. The V end was cut by 7 bases, the J end by 4 bases, with 16 bases between. DNA of the CDR3: TGCGCCAGCAATTTCGGGGGGGGTGGCACTGAAGCTTTCTTT. Translating it yields CASNFGGGGTEAFF.

The rearrangement joins TRBV10-3 to TRBJ1-5; no clear D. This CDR3 is built from 14 residues. V gave up 1 base and J gave up 1 base, with 5 bases separating them. Germline CDR1 reads ENHRY; CDR2 reads SYGVKD. CDR3 DNA sequence: TGTGCCATCAGTGAGTATATGAGCAATCAGCCCCAGCATTTT. Translating it yields CAISEYMSNQPQHF.

This clonotype was detected only once. A much larger clone differs by one base, so this may be a read error. V usage is TRBV6-1 and J usage is TRBJ2-7, with D perhaps assigned TRBD1 or TRBD2 (5 bases each). The CDR3 loop spans 13 amino acids. Germline V gene data show CDR1 as MNHNS and CDR2 as SASEGT. V lost 10 bases, J lost 0 bases, and 13 bases lay in between. CDR3 nucleotides: TGTGCCACCGAGGGACGGAGCTCCTACGAGCAGTACTTC. This translates into CATEGRSSYEQYF.

Details on this clonotype: The final CDR3 position lacks the conserved phenylalanine or tryptophan, pointing to a likely read error. This chain uses TRBV6-1 with TRBJ1-1, with D uncertain. The CDR3 has 14 residues. V lost 1 base and J 3 bases, leaving 9 bases between the germline ends. Germline V CDR1 and CDR2: MNHNS, SASEGT. CDR3 loop: CASSEVGSYTEAFS. The DNA of the CDR3 is TGTGCCAGCAGTGAAGTGGGCAGCTACACTGAAGCTTTCTCT.

This sequence joins TRBV29-1 and TRBJ2-7; D assignment may be TRBD1 or TRBD2 (5 bases each). The CDR3 runs to 16 residues. V dropped 6 bases and J dropped 1 base, with 22 bases sitting between them. Per the germline V gene, CDR1 is SQVTM and CDR2 is ANQGSEA. Here the CDR3 DNA reads TGCAGCGTAGAGATACCCCGGGACCCTCGATCCTACGAGCAGTACTTC. It yields the protein CSVEIPRDPRSYEQYF.

The chain recombines TRBV5-6 with TRBJ2-7; D unclear. Deletions cut 6 bases from V and 7 bases from J, with 14 bases between. The CDR3 loop spans 12 amino acids. Germline V gene lookup returns CDR1 SGHDT and CDR2 YYEEEE. The DNA for the CDR3 is TGTGCCAGCACCATTGGGCTTTTGGAGCAGTACTTC. This sequence encodes CASTIGLLEQYF.

This clonotype turned up a few times. The chain joins TRBV2 to TRBJ1-2; D remains ambiguous. CDR1 is SNHLY, CDR2 FYNNEI, per germline. V lost 6 bases and J 5 bases, leaving 13 bases between the germline ends. There are 13 residues in the CDR3. The CDR3 DNA follows: TGTGCCAGCAGCGCACACATTGGGTATGGCTACACCTTC. Protein: CASSAHIGYGYTF.

Only a few counts were recorded for this clonotype. The chain links TRBV19 to TRBJ1-3; 7 bases map to TRBD1. Germline V CDR1 and CDR2: LNHDA, SQIVND (reference sequence). This CDR3 is 16 amino acids long. Trimming removed 5 bases from V and 0 bases from J; junction bases left unmatched: 7. CDR3 in DNA: TGTGCCAGTAGTGCCCGACAGGGAAGCTCTGGAAACACCATATATTTT. Protein: CASSARQGSSGNTIYF.

On this clonotype itself: Just one base apart from a much larger clone, this may be a read error. A read error is likely, as this CDR3 ends without the conserved phenylalanine or tryptophan. This chain joins TRBV9 and TRBJ2-7, with TRBD1 identical over 8 bases. The CDR3 extends over 15 amino acids. Germline V lookup: CDR1 SGDLS, CDR2 YYNGEE. V shed 0 bases, J shed 0 bases, and the junction held 2 bases outside the gene matches. CDR3 coding DNA: TGTGCCAGCAGCGTAGACGACAGGGGCTCCTACGAGCAGTACCTC. It translates to CASSVDDRGSYEQYL.

The V call is TRBV19, the J call TRBJ2-3, with 12 bases that match TRBD2. In germline, CDR1 is LNHDA, CDR2 SQIVND (reference sequence). The CDR3 covers 16 residues. The trim removed 2 bases at V and 5 bases at J, leaving 5 bases unmatched. Here the CDR3 DNA reads TGTGCCAGTAGTATACCCCCTAGCGGGGGGGTAGATACGCAGTATTTT. Protein product: CASSIPPSGGVDTQYF.

This clonotype came up many times. The V gene is TRBV12-3 or TRBV12-4, the J gene TRBJ1-6; 7 positions agree with TRBD1. The junction had 6 bases not matched to a gene; V was cut back by 5 bases and J by 8 bases. CDR3 length: 14 residues. Written as DNA, the CDR3 is TGTGCCAGCAGTAAACAGGGGAGTTATTCACCCCTCCACTTT. As protein: CASSKQGSYSPLHF.

The CDR3 bases are TGTGCCAGCAGCGAAGCAGGATCCCTCCACTTT. Amino acid sequence: CASSEAGSLHF. The chain recombines TRBV11-2 with TRBJ1-6; no firm D call. CDR3 size: 11 residues. Germline CDR1 and CDR2: SGHAT and FQNNGV. V dropped 5 bases and J dropped 14 bases, with 10 bases sitting between them. Based on the CDR3 plus reference TRBV11-2 and TRBJ1-6, the full variable domain is EAGVAQSPRYKIIEKRQSVAFWCNPISGHATLYWYQQILGQGPKLLIQFQNNGVVDDSQLPKDRFSAERLKGVDSTLKIQPAKLEDSAVYLCASSEAGSLHFGNGTRLTVT.

In this sample, this clonotype turned up a few times. This sequence joins TRBV6-1 and TRBJ2-7; D possibly corresponds to TRBD1 (5 bases). CDR1 and CDR2 from the germline V gene are MNHNS and SASEGT. The V gene lost 8 bases and the J gene lost 6 bases, with 14 bases spanning the gap. This CDR3 is 12 amino acids long. The CDR3: CASLGVGSEQYF. Here the CDR3 DNA reads TGTGCCAGCTTAGGGGTCGGGTCCGAGCAGTACTTC.

The chain couples TRBV20-1 to TRBJ2-3, with a tentative D call TRBD1 (6 bases). The CDR3 spans 14 residues. V was shortened by 3 bases and J by 0 bases, with 10 bases between the two germline ends. In germline, CDR1 is DFQATT, CDR2 SNEGSKA (reference sequence). The chain's CDR3 is CSASEGDSTDTQYF. The CDR3 DNA reads as TGCAGTGCTAGCGAGGGGGATAGCACAGATACGCAGTATTTT.

The chain joins TRBV5-4 to TRBJ1-2; no clear D gene. In germline, CDR1 is SGHNT, CDR2 YYREEE (reference sequence). The V end was cut by 4 bases, the J end by 3 bases, with 10 bases between. The CDR3 totals 13 residues. DNA of the CDR3: TGTGCCAGCAGCGCGGATAGGGACTATGGCTACACCTTC. Its protein is CASSADRDYGYTF.

V and J are TRBV19 and TRBJ2-3; weak D call: TRBD2 (6 bases). The CDR3 has 15 amino acids. Germline V gives CDR1 LNHDA, CDR2 SQIVND (reference sequence). The V gene lost 4 bases and the J gene lost 2 bases, with 13 bases spanning the gap. The CDR3 nucleotides read TGTGCCAGTAGTAAAAGGGACTTTCCCACAGATACGCAGTATTTT. Translation: CASSKRDFPTDTQYF.

Notes on this clonotype: Germline is not matched at one junction end, which may reflect a read error. V and J are TRBV6-4 and TRBJ1-6, with TRBD1 as a possible D gene (6 bases). Per the germline V gene, CDR1 is MRHNA and CDR2 is SNTAGT. This CDR3 has 16 residues. The DNA of the CDR3 is TGTGCCAGCAGTGCGTTTTCGGACAGAGCTAATTCACCCCCCCACTTT. This codes for CASSAFSDRANSPPHF.

V is TRBV6-2 or TRBV6-3 and J is TRBJ2-1, with 10 bases fitting TRBD2. This CDR3 has 16 residues. Germline V gene lookup returns CDR1 MNHEY and CDR2 SVGEGT. The V gene end was trimmed by 2 bases and the J gene end by 6 bases; junction bases not matched to a gene: 7. The CDR3 protein is CASSYRKRGGSNEQFF. The CDR3, as DNA: TGTGCCAGCAGTTACCGCAAGCGGGGGGGGAGCAATGAGCAGTTCTTC.

On this clonotype itself: This could be a read error, since a much larger clone is one nucleotide away. The chain uses TRBV6-6 and TRBJ1-5, with D unclear. V was clipped by 8 bases and J by 0 bases, with 14 bases between them. CDR1 is MNHNY, CDR2 SVGAGI, per germline (reference sequence). There are 15 residues in the CDR3. The CDR3 here is CASEPTGSSNQPQHF. For the CDR3, the DNA is TGTGCCAGCGAACCGACTGGGAGTAGCAATCAGCCCCAGCATTTT.

This clonotype was observed a handful of times. The rearrangement links TRBV5-1 to TRBJ2-1, with 9 nucleotides matching TRBD2. The CDR3 totals 15 residues. J was trimmed by 7 bases and V by 4 bases; bases with no gene match: 9. The germline gives CDR1 SGHRS, CDR2 YFSETQ. CDR3 nucleotides: TGCGCCAGCAGCGGTATAGCGGGAGACGGAAATGAGCAGTTCTTC. This translates into CASSGIAGDGNEQFF.

This clonotype was counted at least ten times. The J gene is TRBJ2-2, the V gene TRBV19; D is unclear. The length of the CDR3 is 14 residues. Per germline, CDR1 LNHDA and CDR2 SQIVND (reference sequence). V lost 1 base, J lost 7 bases, and 10 bases lay in between. The CDR3 DNA reads TGTGCCAGTAGTATAGGTGTATTGGACGGGGAGCTGTTTTTT. Amino acids: CASSIGVLDGELFF.

With regard to this clonotype: A read error may produce the germline difference seen at one junction end. V and J are TRBV10-1 and TRBJ2-7, with TRBD1 matching 7 bases. The CDR3 spans 14 residues. Germline V gene lookup returns CDR1 WNHNN and CDR2 SYGVQD (reference sequence). The CDR3 region has the DNA TGTGCCATCAGGGGGTCGGACCCCGCCTACGAGCAGTACTTC. Translation: CAIRGSDPAYEQYF.

This clonotype was detected ten times or more. The V call is TRBV29-1, the J call TRBJ2-5, with D uncertain. This CDR3 is built from 11 residues. CDR1 SQVTM and CDR2 ANQGSEA come from the germline V gene. Trimming took off 6 bases at V and 5 bases at J, with 10 bases between the two ends. CDR3 protein: CSVGLGETQYF. The CDR3 nucleotides read TGCAGCGTCGGCCTAGGGGAGACCCAGTACTTC.